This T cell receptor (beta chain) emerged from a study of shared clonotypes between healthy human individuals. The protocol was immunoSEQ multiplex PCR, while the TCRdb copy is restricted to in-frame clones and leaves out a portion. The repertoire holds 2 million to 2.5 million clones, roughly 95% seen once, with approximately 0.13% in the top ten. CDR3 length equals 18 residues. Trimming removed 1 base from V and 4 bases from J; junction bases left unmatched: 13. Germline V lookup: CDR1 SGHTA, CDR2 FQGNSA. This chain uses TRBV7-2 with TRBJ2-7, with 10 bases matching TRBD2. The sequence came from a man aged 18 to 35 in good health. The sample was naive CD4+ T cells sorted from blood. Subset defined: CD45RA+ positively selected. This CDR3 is CASSLVSMASGSLYEQYF. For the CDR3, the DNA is TGTGCCAGCAGCTTAGTTTCTATGGCTAGCGGGAGTCTATACGAGCAGTACTTC.